Following are 20 T cell receptor beta chains from one sample sequenced in a study of shared clonotypes between healthy human individuals. This table comes from immunoSEQ multiplex PCR, and its TCRdb copy is limited to in-frame clones, with some not included. The profile covers millions of clones, with around nine tenths appearing a single time and over 0.12% taken by the ten largest. Sample: naive CD4+ T cells sorted from blood. Subset described: CD45RA+ positively selected. The source of these receptors is a man aged 18 to 29 in good health.

V is TRBV7-2 and J is TRBJ2-5, with TRBD1 matching over 11 bases. The CDR3 covers 15 residues. Trimming removed 2 bases from V and 5 bases from J; junction bases left unmatched: 4. Germline CDR1 is SGHTA and CDR2 is FQGNSA. CDR3 in DNA: TGTGCCAGCAGCTTATTAGGGGACAGGGGGGAGACCCAGTACTTC. Translated, it gives CASSLLGDRGETQYF.

This sequence joins TRBV5-4 and TRBJ1-1; D perhaps matches TRBD1 (6 bases). This CDR3 contains 17 residues. With 6 bases removed from V and 0 bases from J, the gap between germline ends came to 21 bases. From germline, CDR1 is SGHNT and CDR2 YYREEE (reference sequence). This CDR3 reads CASTTGRTEIMNTEAFF. CDR3 bases: TGTGCCAGCACCACCGGTAGGACAGAGATTATGAACACTGAAGCTTTCTTT.

This clone was counted once. The sample carries other DNA sequences with the same CDR3. The J gene is TRBJ2-7, the V gene TRBV18; D possibly uses TRBD1 or TRBD2 (5 bases each). V gave up 0 bases and J gave up 0 bases, with 6 bases separating them. The CDR3 covers 14 residues. Germline values: CDR1 KGHSH, CDR2 LQKENI. This CDR3 reads CASSPPGVSYEQYF. Written as DNA, the CDR3 is TGTGCCAGCTCACCACCGGGGGTCTCCTACGAGCAGTACTTC.

DNA for the CDR3: TGTGCCAGCAGCTTAGCAGGGGATCCGGCTTTCTTT. Translation: CASSLAGDPAFF. The chain joins TRBV7-9 to TRBJ1-1; weak D call: TRBD1 (5 bases). Germline V lookup: CDR1 SEHNR, CDR2 FQNEAQ (reference sequence). CDR3 length: 12 residues. The germline V and J ends were trimmed by 0 bases and 11 bases, with 10 bases remaining between them.

The rearrangement joins TRBV6-5 to TRBJ1-2; the D is unclear. The germline V gene encodes CDR1 MNHEY and CDR2 SVGAGI. The CDR3 has 14 residues. Trimming removed 2 bases at V and 8 bases at J, with 15 bases between. CDR3: CASSYLTQTGGYTF. CDR3 DNA sequence: TGTGCCAGCAGTTACCTGACGCAGACTGGAGGCTACACCTTC.

The genes are TRBV5-1 and TRBJ1-1; D uncertain. V was cut by 2 bases and J by 0 bases, with 11 bases left in between. The CDR3 covers 15 residues. Germline V CDR1 and CDR2: SGHRS, YFSETQ. CDR3 DNA sequence: TGCGCCAGCAGCTTAAATTCCCCGCTGAACACTGAAGCTTTCTTT. Its translation is CASSLNSPLNTEAFF.

The V call is TRBV5-1, the J call TRBJ2-2; D is uncertain. The germline V gene encodes CDR1 SGHRS and CDR2 YFSETQ. Trimming took off 1 base at V and 3 bases at J, with 7 bases between the two ends. This CDR3 is 14 amino acids long. DNA for the CDR3: TGCGCCAGCAGCTTGCGAGTTCACACCGGGGAGCTGTTTTTT. Protein sequence: CASSLRVHTGELFF. Complete variable domain (other parts from reference TRBV5-1 and TRBJ2-2): KAGVTQTPRYLIKTRGQQVTLSCSPISGHRSVSWYQQTPGQGLQFLFEYFSETQRNKGNFPGRFSGRQFSNSRSEMNVSTLELGDSALYLCASSLRVHTGELFFGEGSRLTVL.

J is TRBJ2-7 and V is TRBV10-2, with unresolved D. V lost 2 bases and J lost 2, with 7 bases in between. The CDR3 runs to 13 residues. Germline CDR1 and CDR2: WSHSY and SAAADI. The CDR3 region has the DNA TGCGCCAGCAGTGAGCTGGGCGCCTACGAGCAGTACTTC. Residues: CASSELGAYEQYF.

This chain links TRBV28 with TRBJ1-4; D possibly corresponds to TRBD1 (5 bases). The CDR3 loop spans 13 amino acids. V was trimmed by 9 bases and J by 5 bases, leaving 13 bases between them. Germline loops: CDR1 MDHEN, CDR2 SYDVKM. CDR3 sequence (DNA): TGTGCCAGTTTGGCCGGGGGAAATGAAAAACTGTTTTTT. Translated, it gives CASLAGGNEKLFF.

The chain joins TRBV11-2 to TRBJ1-6; a weak D match, TRBD1 (5 bases). With 6 bases removed from V and 8 bases from J, the gap between germline ends came to 11 bases. The CDR3 runs to 13 residues. Germline-derived CDR1 and CDR2 are SGHAT and FQNNGV. The CDR3 here is CASSSPRDSPLHF. As DNA, the CDR3 is TGTGCCAGCAGTTCCCCCAGGGATTCACCCCTCCACTTT. The variable domain in full, with the rest retrieved from reference TRBV11-2 and TRBJ1-6, is EAGVAQSPRYKIIEKRQSVAFWCNPISGHATLYWYQQILGQGPKLLIQFQNNGVVDDSQLPKDRFSAERLKGVDSTLKIQPAKLEDSAVYLCASSSPRDSPLHFGNGTRLTVT.

The chain has TRBV2 and TRBJ2-5; 9 nucleotides align to TRBD1. After removal of 11 bases from V and 4 bases from J, the junction contained 11 bases not matched to a gene. CDR3 length equals 14 residues. The germline V gene encodes CDR1 SNHLY and CDR2 FYNNEI. The CDR3 sequence: CADNPGQGVETQYF. The CDR3 DNA is TGTGCCGACAACCCGGGACAGGGCGTAGAGACCCAGTACTTC.

V is TRBV5-8 and J is TRBJ2-7; TRBD1 matches 10 bases. The CDR3 consists of 14 residues. V lost 7 bases to trimming and J lost 7 bases; unmatched junction nucleotides: 11. Germline values: CDR1 SGHTS, CDR2 YDEGEE. CDR3 nucleotides: TGTGCCAGCGGACGAAGACAGGGGGCGACGGAGCAGTACTTC. Translated: CASGRRQGATEQYF.

The V call is TRBV10-2, the J call TRBJ2-7, with D hard to call. The V end lost 4 bases, the J end lost 3 bases, and 7 bases lay between the germline ends. The germline V gene encodes CDR1 WSHSY and CDR2 SAAADI. This CDR3 has 12 amino acids. Here the CDR3 reads CASSAGFYEQYF. Written as DNA, the CDR3 is TGCGCCAGCAGTGCCGGGTTCTACGAGCAGTACTTC.

The chain employs TRBV6-1 and TRBJ2-5, with TRBD2 matching 7 bases. V was clipped by 4 bases and J by 5 bases; unmatched bases: 1. The CDR3 is made up of 12 amino acids. Germline V lookup: CDR1 MNHNS, CDR2 SASEGT. The CDR3 region has the DNA TGTGCCAGCAGTGGGGAGGGGGAGACCCAGTACTTC. Its translation is CASSGEGETQYF.

This rearrangement joins TRBV7-9 to TRBJ1-4; D is ambiguous. Germline V gene lookup returns CDR1 SEHNR and CDR2 FQNEAQ (reference sequence). The ends were cut back, 4 bases at V and 6 bases at J, with 21 bases in the middle. This CDR3 comprises 17 residues. The DNA for the CDR3 is TGTGCCAGCAGCTCGACCCCCGACTCCGCTAGGGATGAAAAACTGTTTTTT. Its translation: CASSSTPDSARDEKLFF.

The chain uses TRBV4-1 and TRBJ2-3, with D uncertain. The CDR3 spans 16 residues. Per the germline V gene, CDR1 is MGHRA and CDR2 is YSYEKL. The V gene lost 2 bases and the J gene lost 2 bases, with 14 bases spanning the gap. CDR3 DNA sequence: TGCGCCAGCAGCCAATTCATGACGGAAAACACAGATACGCAGTATTTT. Amino acid sequence: CASSQFMTENTDTQYF.

V and J are TRBV7-9 and TRBJ1-6; 9 nucleotides line up with TRBD1. The CDR3 totals 15 residues. Unmatched junction bases numbered 12, after V lost 5 bases and J lost 13 bases. Germline CDR1 is SEHNR and CDR2 is FQNEAQ (reference sequence). The CDR3 DNA sequence: TGTGCCAGCAGCCGAGGACAGGGGCCCCAGACGCCCCTCCACTTT. This codes for CASSRGQGPQTPLHF.

As for this clone: The sample has other DNA sequences that encode this CDR3 too. V is TRBV11-2 and J is TRBJ2-3; 10 nucleotides match TRBD1. This CDR3 contains 14 residues. Unmatched junction bases numbered 2, after V lost 5 bases and J lost 3 bases. CDR1 is SGHAT, CDR2 FQNNGV, per germline. The CDR3 is CASSADRGTDTQYF. The CDR3 bases are TGTGCCAGCAGCGCGGACAGGGGGACAGATACGCAGTATTTT.

The rearrangement uses TRBV6-5 and TRBJ2-3; D remains ambiguous. The CDR3 covers 14 residues. Trimming took 5 bases from V and 3 from J, leaving 12 bases between them. CDR1 MNHEY and CDR2 SVGAGI come from the germline V gene. The CDR3 reads CASSGAPWTDTQYF. As DNA, the CDR3 is TGTGCCAGCAGTGGAGCCCCTTGGACAGATACGCAGTATTTT.

V usage is TRBV29-1 and J usage is TRBJ1-6; TRBD1 matches 7 bases. Germline V gives CDR1 SQVTM, CDR2 ANQGSEA. Unmatched junction bases numbered 0, after V lost 4 bases and J lost 6 bases. This CDR3 comprises 12 residues. The CDR3 loop reads CSVGQGNSPLHF. CDR3 coding DNA: TGCAGCGTTGGACAGGGTAATTCACCCCTCCACTTT.